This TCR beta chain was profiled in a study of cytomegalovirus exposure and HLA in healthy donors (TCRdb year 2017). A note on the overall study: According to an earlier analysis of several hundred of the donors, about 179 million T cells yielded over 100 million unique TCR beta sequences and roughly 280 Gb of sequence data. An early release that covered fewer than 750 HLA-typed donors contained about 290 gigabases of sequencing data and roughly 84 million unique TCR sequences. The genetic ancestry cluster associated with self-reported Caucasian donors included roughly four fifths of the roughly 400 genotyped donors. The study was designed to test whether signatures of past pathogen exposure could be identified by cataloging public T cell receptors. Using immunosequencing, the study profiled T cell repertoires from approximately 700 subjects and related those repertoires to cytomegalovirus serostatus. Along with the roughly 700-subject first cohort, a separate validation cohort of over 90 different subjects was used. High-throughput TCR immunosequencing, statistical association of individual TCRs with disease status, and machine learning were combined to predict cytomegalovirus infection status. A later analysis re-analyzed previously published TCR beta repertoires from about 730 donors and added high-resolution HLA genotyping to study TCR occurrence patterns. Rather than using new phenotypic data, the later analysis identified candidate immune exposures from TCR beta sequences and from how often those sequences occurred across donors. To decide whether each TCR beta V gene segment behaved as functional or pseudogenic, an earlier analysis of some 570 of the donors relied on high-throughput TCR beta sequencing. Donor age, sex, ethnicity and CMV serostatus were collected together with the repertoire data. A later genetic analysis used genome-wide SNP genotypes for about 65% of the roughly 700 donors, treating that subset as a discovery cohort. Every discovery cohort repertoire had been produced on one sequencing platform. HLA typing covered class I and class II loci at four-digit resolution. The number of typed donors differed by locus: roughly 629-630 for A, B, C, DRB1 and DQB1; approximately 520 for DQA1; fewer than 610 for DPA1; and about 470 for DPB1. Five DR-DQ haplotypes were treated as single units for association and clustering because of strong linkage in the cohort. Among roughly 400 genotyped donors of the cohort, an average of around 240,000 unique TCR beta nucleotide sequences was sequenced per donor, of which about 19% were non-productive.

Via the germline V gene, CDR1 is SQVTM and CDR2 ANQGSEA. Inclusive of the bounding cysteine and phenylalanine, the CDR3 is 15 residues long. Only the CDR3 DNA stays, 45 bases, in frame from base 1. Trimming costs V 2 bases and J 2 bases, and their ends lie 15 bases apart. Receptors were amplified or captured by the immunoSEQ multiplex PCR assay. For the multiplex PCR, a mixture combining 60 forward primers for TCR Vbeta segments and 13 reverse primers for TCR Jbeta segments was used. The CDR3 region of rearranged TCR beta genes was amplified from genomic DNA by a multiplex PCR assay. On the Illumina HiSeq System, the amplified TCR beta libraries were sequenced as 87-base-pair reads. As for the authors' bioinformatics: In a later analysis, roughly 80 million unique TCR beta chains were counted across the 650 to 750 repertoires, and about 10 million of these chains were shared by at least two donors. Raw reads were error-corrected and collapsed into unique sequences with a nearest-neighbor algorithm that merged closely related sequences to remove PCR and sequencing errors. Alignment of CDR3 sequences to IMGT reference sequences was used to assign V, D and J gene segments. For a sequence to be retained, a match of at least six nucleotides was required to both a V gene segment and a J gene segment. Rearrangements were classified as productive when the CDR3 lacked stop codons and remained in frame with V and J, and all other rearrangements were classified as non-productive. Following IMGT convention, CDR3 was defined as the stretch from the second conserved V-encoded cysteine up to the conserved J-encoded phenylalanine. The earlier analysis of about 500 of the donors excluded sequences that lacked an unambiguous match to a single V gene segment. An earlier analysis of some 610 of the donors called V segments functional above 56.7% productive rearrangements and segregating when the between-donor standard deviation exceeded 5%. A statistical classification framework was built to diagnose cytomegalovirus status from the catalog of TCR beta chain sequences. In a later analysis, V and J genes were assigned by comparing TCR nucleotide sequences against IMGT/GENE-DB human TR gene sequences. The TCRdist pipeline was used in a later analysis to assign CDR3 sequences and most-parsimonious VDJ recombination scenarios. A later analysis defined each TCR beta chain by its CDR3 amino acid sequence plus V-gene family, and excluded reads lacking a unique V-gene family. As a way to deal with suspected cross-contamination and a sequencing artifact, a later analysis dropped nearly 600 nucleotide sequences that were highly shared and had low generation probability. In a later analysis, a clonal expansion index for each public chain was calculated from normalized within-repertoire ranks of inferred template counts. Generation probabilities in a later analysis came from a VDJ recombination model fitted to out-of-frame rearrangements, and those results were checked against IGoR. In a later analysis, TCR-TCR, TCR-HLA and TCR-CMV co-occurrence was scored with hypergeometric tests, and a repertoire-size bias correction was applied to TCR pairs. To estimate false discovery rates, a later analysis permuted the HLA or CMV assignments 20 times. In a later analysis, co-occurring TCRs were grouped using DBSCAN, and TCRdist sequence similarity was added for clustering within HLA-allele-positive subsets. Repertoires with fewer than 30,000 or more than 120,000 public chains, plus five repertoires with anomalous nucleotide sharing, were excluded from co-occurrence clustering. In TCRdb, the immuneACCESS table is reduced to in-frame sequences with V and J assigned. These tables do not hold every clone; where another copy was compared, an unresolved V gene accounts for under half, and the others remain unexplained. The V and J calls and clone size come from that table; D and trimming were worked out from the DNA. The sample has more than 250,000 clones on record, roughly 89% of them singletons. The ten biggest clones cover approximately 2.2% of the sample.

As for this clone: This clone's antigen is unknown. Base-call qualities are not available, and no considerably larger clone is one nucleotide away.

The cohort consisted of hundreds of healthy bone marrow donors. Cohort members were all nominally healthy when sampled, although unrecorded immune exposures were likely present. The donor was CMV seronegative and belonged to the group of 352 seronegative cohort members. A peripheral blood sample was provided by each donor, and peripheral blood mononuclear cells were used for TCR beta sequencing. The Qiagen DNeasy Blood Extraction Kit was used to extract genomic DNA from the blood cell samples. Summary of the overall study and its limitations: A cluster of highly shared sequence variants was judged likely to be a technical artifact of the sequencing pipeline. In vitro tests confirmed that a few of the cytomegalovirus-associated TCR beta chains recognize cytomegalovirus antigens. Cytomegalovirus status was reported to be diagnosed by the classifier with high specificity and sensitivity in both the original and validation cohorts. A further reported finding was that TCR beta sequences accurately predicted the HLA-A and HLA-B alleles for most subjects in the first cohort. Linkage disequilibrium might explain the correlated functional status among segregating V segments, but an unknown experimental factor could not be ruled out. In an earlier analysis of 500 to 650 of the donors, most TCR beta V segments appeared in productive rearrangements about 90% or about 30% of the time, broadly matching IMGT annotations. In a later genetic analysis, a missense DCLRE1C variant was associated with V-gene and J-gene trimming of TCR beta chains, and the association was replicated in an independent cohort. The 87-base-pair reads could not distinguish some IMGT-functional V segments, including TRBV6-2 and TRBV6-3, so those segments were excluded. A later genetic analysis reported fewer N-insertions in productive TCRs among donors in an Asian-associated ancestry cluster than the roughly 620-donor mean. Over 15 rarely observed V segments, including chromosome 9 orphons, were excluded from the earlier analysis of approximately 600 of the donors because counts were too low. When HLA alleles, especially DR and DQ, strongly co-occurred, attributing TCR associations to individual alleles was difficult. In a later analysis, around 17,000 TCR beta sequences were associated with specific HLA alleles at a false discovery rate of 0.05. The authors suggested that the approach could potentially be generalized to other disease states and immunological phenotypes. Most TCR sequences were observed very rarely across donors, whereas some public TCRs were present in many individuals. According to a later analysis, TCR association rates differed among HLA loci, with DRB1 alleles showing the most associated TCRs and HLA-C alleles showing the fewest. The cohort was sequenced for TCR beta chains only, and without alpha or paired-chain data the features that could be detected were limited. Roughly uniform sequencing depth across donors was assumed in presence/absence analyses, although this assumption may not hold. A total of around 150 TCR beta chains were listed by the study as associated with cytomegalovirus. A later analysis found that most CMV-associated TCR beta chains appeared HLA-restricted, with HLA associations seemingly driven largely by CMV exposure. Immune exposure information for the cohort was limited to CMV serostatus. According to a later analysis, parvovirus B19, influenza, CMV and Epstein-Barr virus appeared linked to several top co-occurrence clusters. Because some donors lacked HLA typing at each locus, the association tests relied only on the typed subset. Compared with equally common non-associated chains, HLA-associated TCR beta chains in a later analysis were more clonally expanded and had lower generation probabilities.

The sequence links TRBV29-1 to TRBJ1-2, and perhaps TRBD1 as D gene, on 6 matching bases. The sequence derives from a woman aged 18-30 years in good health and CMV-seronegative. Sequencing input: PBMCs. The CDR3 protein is CSVENRAGANYGYTF. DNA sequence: TGCAGCGTTGAAAATCGAGCAGGGGCCAACTATGGCTACACCTTC.